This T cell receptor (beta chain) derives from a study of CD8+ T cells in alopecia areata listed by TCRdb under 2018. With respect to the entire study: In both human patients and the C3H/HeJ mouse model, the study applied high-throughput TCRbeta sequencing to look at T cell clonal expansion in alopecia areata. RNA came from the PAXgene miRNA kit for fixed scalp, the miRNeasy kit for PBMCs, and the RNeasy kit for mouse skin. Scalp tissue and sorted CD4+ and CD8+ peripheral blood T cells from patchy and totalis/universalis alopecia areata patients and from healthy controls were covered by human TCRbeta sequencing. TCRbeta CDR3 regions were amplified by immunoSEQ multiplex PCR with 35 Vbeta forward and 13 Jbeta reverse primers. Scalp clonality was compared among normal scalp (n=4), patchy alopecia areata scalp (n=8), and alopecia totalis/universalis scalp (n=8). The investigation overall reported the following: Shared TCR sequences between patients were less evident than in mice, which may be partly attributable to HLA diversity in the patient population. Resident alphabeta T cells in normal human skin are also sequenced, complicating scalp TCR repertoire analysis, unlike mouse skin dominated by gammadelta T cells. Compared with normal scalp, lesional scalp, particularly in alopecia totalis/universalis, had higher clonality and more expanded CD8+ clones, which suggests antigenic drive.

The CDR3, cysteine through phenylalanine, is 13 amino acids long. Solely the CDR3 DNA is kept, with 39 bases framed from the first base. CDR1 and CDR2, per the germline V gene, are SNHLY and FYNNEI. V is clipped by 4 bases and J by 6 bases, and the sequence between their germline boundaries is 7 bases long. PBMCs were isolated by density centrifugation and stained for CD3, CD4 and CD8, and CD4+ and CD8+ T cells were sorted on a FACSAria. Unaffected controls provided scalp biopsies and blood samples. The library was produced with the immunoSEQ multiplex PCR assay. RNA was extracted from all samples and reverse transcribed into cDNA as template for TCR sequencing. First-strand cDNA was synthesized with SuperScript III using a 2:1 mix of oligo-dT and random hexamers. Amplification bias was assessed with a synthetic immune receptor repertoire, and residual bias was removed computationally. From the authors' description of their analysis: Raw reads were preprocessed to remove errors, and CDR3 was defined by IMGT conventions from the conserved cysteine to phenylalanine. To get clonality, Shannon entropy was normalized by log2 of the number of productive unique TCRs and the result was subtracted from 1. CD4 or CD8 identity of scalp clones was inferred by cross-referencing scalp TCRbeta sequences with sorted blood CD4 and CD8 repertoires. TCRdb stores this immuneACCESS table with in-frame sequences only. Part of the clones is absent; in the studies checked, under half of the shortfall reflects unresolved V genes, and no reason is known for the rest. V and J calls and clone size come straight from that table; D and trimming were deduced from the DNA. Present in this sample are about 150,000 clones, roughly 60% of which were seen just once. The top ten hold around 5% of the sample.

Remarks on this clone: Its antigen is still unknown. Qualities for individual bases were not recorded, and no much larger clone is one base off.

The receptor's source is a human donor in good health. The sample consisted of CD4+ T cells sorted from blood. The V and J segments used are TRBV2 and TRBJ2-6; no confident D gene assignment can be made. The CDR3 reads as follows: CASSGRSANVLTF. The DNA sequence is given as TGTGCCAGCAGTGGCCGGTCGGCCAACGTCCTGACTTTC.